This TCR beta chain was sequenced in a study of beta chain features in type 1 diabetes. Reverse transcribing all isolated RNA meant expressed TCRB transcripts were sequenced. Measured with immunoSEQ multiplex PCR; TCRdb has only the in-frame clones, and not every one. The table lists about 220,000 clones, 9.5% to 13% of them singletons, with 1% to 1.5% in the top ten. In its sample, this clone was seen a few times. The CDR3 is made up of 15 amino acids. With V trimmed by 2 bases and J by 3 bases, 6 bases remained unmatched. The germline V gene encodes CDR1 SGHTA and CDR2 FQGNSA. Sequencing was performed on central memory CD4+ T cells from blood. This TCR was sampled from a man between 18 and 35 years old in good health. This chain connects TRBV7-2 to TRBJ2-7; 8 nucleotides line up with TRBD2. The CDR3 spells CASSLRPGGDYEQYF. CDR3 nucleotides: TGTGCCAGCAGCTTAAGGCCGGGAGGGGACTACGAGCAGTACTTC.